This T cell receptor (beta chain) was recovered during a study of shared clonotypes between healthy human individuals. Study summary: Donors were a couple of women and a few men aged 18 to 49.

Naive CD8 cells, CD45RO-negative and positively selected for CCR7, excluded terminally differentiated effector memory CD45RA+ cells. The junction had 5 bases not matched to a gene; V was cut back by 5 bases and J by 5 bases. The CDR3 spans 14 residues. Germline V lookup: CDR1 SGHAT, CDR2 FQNNGV. Sequencing was performed with immunoSEQ multiplex PCR; in TCRdb, only in-frame clones are kept and a portion is missing. The repertoire holds some 2 million clones, with about 95% as singletons. The sequence was collected from a man in his late teens or twenties in good health. The chain links TRBV11-2 to TRBJ2-2; TRBD2 aligns across 7 bases. Input material: naive CD8+ T cells sorted from blood. For the CDR3, the DNA is TGTGCCAGCAGCGAAACTAGCGTAACCGGGGAGCTGTTTTTT. It specifies CASSETSVTGELFF.